This T cell receptor beta chain was identified during a study of T-cell memory formation after mild COVID-19. Study context: There were largely donor-specific TCR clusters.

This clonotype was counted ten times or more. Its target is unknown. Study-level points and caveats: Pre-infection memory harbored some responding clones, suggesting cross-reactive memory joined. CD4+ clones that contracted lay mainly in CM and EM; CD8+ ones lay in EMRA. Second-wave clones with a day 37 peak had unconfirmed SARS-CoV-2 specificity.

Losses at the gene ends were 5 bases for V and 7 bases for J; bases not matched to a gene: 11. CDR3 length: 14 amino acids. Per germline, CDR1 SGHRS and CDR2 YFSETQ. TCRdb reprocessed the 5' RACE reads via MiXCR and lists one record per CDR3 protein. The data contain tens of thousands of distinct CDR3 sequences, around 10% of them singletons. The chain recombines TRBV5-1 with TRBJ2-5, with 7 positions matching TRBD1. The material sequenced was PBMCs or a T cell subset sorted from them (not recorded which). The sequence was obtained from a man aged 18 to 30 who had mild COVID-19 (a few samples of this study predate the infection). Cell type and time point are not known. In nucleotides, the CDR3 is TGCGCCAGCAGTTCCTCCCGACAGGGCGGGACCCAGTACTTC. Protein: CASSSSRQGGTQYF.